This entry describes one TCR beta chain. Its target is not known. This sample was taken from a study of T cell responses to AZD1222 COVID-19 vaccine. Study-wide findings and caveats: Reportedly, nearly half of unique spike TCRs recognized epitopes outside B.1.351/B.1.1.7 mutations. The study found Spike-specific TCR breadth and depth rose after two AZD1222 doses.

V lost 0 bases and J 4 bases, leaving 18 bases between the germline ends. CDR3 length: 17 residues. CDR1 MNHEY and CDR2 SVGEGT come from the germline V gene. Profiling relied on immunoSEQ multiplex PCR, and the TCRdb table lists in-frame clones only, not all of them. The sample has tens of thousands of clones, 85% seen once. The rearrangement uses TRBV6-2 or TRBV6-3 and TRBJ1-2; unclear D gene. The input for sequencing was peripheral blood, taken on day 0 of AZD1222 vaccination. The sequence came from an adult in good health. The CDR3 DNA follows: TGTGCCAGCAGTTACTCGGACGTACGCACAATCCCCTATGGCTACACCTTC. This translates into CASSYSDVRTIPYGYTF.